This entry features one TCR beta chain sequence. In its sample, this clone was seen a few times. There is no known antigen for this receptor. Per-base quality was not reported, and no clone a single base away is much larger than it. Each donor gave one peripheral blood draw, approximately 110 mL on average, collected into heparinised tubes. Naive, central memory, regulatory and stem cell-like memory CD4+ T cells were sorted on a BD FACSAria II using a panel including CD45RO, CCR7, CD25, CD127, CD95 and CD27. Every sorted population had a purity above 95%. Right away, PBMCs were isolated by Lymphoprep density gradient centrifugation and were stained directly, with no culture step. To minimize batch effects, samples were stained and sorted in pairs, one healthy donor with one patient per experiment. The junction carries 8 bases between V and J, which are trimmed by 4 bases and 5 bases respectively. Its CDR3 holds 11 amino acids, cysteine through phenylalanine. The CDR3 DNA has 33 bases and is translated from base 1. CDR1 and CDR2, looked up from the germline V gene, are SQVTM and ANQGSEA.

This specimen belongs to a study of beta chain features in type 1 diabetes (dated by TCRdb to the late 2010s). Some background on the complete study: Patients and healthy donors did not differ in mean age, gender distribution, total cell number or subset yield. A total of about 100 million sorted cells were examined across all samples, and RNA yield correlated strongly with the number of cells per subset. The study compared TCRB repertoires of sorted circulating CD4+ T cell subsets between recently diagnosed type 1 diabetes patients and matched healthy donors. Naive and central memory subsets were obtained from all 30 or so donors, but regulatory and stem cell-like memory subsets were isolated from only 8 patients and about eight healthy donors. What the work shows at the level of the full study, not this receptor alone: Fewer insertions and more nucleotide deletions at VDJ recombination sites were observed in patients with type 1 diabetes, implying thymic rearrangement abnormalities. Because cDNA rather than genomic DNA was sequenced, highly expressing activated cells could have been over-represented, although no difference in activation and CD3 levels was found between groups. A moderate but significant shortening of TCRB CDR3 length was observed in type 1 diabetes patients in all four CD4+ subsets. PCR might favor shorter templates, but patient and control samples were amplified and corrected together, so any skew would affect both groups equally. Only small numbers of individuals were included in the HLA sub-analyses, which left unresolved whether HLA type had any influence on TCRB rearrangement. Naive, central memory and regulatory TCRB repertoires appeared more similar among patients than among healthy donors.

All of the isolated RNA was reverse transcribed with the High Capacity cDNA Reverse Transcription Kit, so expressed TCRB transcripts were sequenced. Deep immunoSEQ sequencing was applied to naive, central memory and regulatory T cell samples, giving an average of roughly 3.5 million total reads per sample. Sorted cells were lysed in RLT buffer, and RNA was extracted using DNase-treated RNeasy Micro or Mini kits according to cell number. To prevent cross-contamination, every cell subset was processed on its own, while patient and healthy donor samples were processed together. The immunoSEQ multiplex PCR was used to amplify TCRB sequences from cDNA, generating 87-bp fragments that spanned the CDR3 region. The amplicons were sequenced using the Illumina HiSeq platform. The original pipeline was this. PCR bias was computationally corrected using synthetic template baselines, reads within Hamming distance 2 were collapsed, and singletons that could not be merged were discarded. By aligning reads against IMGT, V, D and J genes, CDR3 length, and insertions or deletions at six rearrangement sites were assigned. Within each subset, clonotype counts were normalized to sorted cell number, and only after that were true diversity and Gini coefficients computed with the tcR R package. The overlap coefficient, calculated on TCRB nucleotide sequences, was used to measure repertoire sharing. As a proxy for the pre-selection repertoire, out-of-frame TCRB sequences from naive cells were analyzed. The table was pulled from immuneACCESS by TCRdb, which kept in-frame rearrangements only. Such tables lose some clones; where checked, under half of the loss comes from unresolved V genes, and the rest has no known cause. The DNA gave D and trimming, while V, J and clone size come from that table. Within this sample are hundreds of thousands of clones, with approximately 31% of them counted one time only. Of the sample, 0.05% to 0.07% falls within the top ten clones.

Sequenced sample: naive CD4+ T cells from blood. Explained via the paper, the cell subset or site label denotes: true naive CD4+ T cells. Recombination joined TRBV29-1 with TRBJ2-5, with no reliable assignment of the D segment. This TCR was sampled from a man in his late teens or twenties in good health. The DNA sequence follows: TGCAGCGTTGTTCTGGTTGAGACCCAGTACTTC. Its protein is CSVVLVETQYF.